One and the same sample provided the 10 T cell receptor beta chains below, sequenced in a study of CD8 T cells in ankylosing spondylitis. A single record per CDR3 protein comes from TCRdb applying MiXCR to the 5' RACE reads. In the table there are under 400,000 distinct CDR3 sequences, approximately 10% of which are singletons. The sequencing sample was made of blood, either unsorted or a sorted T cell fraction (not recorded which). The receptors come from a female donor with ankylosing spondylitis or in good health (not recorded which).

This clonotype was seen at least ten times. The chain uses TRBV10-3 and TRBJ2-6; 7 nucleotides line up with TRBD1. The germline V gene has CDR1 ENHRY and CDR2 SYGVKD. With V trimmed by 8 bases and J by 0 bases, 10 bases remained unmatched. This CDR3 is built from 17 residues. CDR3 amino acids: CAILERGPHSGANVLTF. The CDR3 bases are TGTGCCATCCTGGAGAGGGGGCCTCACTCTGGGGCCAACGTCCTGACTTTC.

This clonotype was detected ten times or more. V and J are TRBV7-3 and TRBJ2-2; D gene unclear. Germline CDR1 and CDR2: SGHTA and FQGTGA. V shed 6 bases and J shed 7 bases, with 6 bases lying between them. The CDR3 loop spans 11 amino acids. Here the CDR3 reads CASSDSGELFF. CDR3 nucleotide sequence: TGTGCCAGCAGTGATAGCGGGGAGCTGTTTTTT.

This clonotype was seen only a few times. The chain is built from TRBV20-1 and TRBJ2-3; the D is unclear. The CDR3 is 15 amino acids. From germline, CDR1 is DFQATT and CDR2 SNEGSKA (reference sequence). V shed 3 bases and J shed 0 bases, with 13 bases lying between them. This chain's CDR3 is CSASQLRGSTDTQYF. The CDR3 DNA reads TGCAGTGCTAGCCAGCTACGTGGAAGCACAGATACGCAGTATTTT.

The sample holds a few counts of this clonotype. The chain combines TRBV7-9 with TRBJ2-7; a weak D match, TRBD2 (6 bases). CDR1 is SEHNR and CDR2 is FQNEAQ in the germline V gene (reference sequence). The ends were cut back, 5 bases at V and 2 bases at J, with 13 bases in the middle. CDR3 length: 14 residues. The CDR3 is CASSNRDFAYEQYF. Here the CDR3 DNA reads TGTGCCAGCAGCAACCGGGACTTCGCCTACGAGCAGTACTTC.

This clonotype was seen at least ten times. V is TRBV5-1 and J is TRBJ1-5, with a weak D call TRBD1 (6 bases). This CDR3 contains 15 residues. Germline loops: CDR1 SGHRS, CDR2 YFSETQ. V dropped 4 bases and J dropped 4 bases, with 15 bases sitting between them. The CDR3 DNA sequence: TGCGCCAGCAGCATACTCCACAGGGATAATCAGCCCCAGCATTTT. Translated, it gives CASSILHRDNQPQHF.

The table lists this clonotype with many counts. DNA of the CDR3: TGCGCCAGCTTCAGACAGACGACAGGGAGCAAAGAGACCCAGTACTTC. This encodes CASFRQTTGSKETQYF. The chain employs TRBV5-1 and TRBJ2-5; 7 bases map to TRBD1. This CDR3 region has 16 residues. V was clipped by 7 bases and J by 3 bases; unmatched bases: 15. Germline V gene lookup returns CDR1 SGHRS and CDR2 YFSETQ.

This clonotype showed up just a few times. The chain links TRBV20-1 to TRBJ1-1, with a possible D match to TRBD1 (6 bases). Trimming pared 4 bases from V and 0 bases from J, leaving 12 bases between. The CDR3 is 14 amino acids. Germline V gene sequence: CDR1 DFQATT, CDR2 SNEGSKA (reference sequence). The CDR3 sequence is CSAIRGRVNTEAFF. CDR3 nucleotides: TGCAGTGCTATCCGGGGGCGAGTGAACACTGAAGCTTTCTTT.

The sample holds many counts of this clonotype. V and J are TRBV20-1 and TRBJ1-6, with D perhaps matching TRBD1 (5 bases). The CDR3 loop spans 15 amino acids. V was trimmed by 6 bases and J by 0 bases, leaving 12 bases between them. Germline V gene data show CDR1 as DFQATT and CDR2 as SNEGSKA (reference sequence). CDR3 bases: TGCAGTGCCCCCCGGGGCGGCTCCTATAATTCACCCCTCCACTTT. Its translation is CSAPRGGSYNSPLHF.

This clonotype came up many times. The chain uses TRBV12-3 or TRBV12-4 and TRBJ2-7; D may be TRBD2 (5 bases). V lost 1 base to trimming and J lost 6 bases, with 13 bases between them. The CDR3 covers 14 residues. DNA for the CDR3: TGTGCCAGCAGTTTAGGGACCAGTCGGGGCGAGCAGTACTTC. It yields the protein CASSLGTSRGEQYF.

The rearrangement joins TRBV19 to TRBJ2-7, with 9 nucleotides matching TRBD1. Germline V gene lookup returns CDR1 LNHDA and CDR2 SQIVND (reference sequence). With 3 bases clipped from V and 5 bases from J, the junction kept 11 bases outside the gene matches. There are 16 residues in the CDR3. The CDR3 coding sequence is TGTGCCAGTAGTATTGGCGGGACAGGGTTTTTCGACGAGCAGTACTTC. This gives the protein CASSIGGTGFFDEQYF.